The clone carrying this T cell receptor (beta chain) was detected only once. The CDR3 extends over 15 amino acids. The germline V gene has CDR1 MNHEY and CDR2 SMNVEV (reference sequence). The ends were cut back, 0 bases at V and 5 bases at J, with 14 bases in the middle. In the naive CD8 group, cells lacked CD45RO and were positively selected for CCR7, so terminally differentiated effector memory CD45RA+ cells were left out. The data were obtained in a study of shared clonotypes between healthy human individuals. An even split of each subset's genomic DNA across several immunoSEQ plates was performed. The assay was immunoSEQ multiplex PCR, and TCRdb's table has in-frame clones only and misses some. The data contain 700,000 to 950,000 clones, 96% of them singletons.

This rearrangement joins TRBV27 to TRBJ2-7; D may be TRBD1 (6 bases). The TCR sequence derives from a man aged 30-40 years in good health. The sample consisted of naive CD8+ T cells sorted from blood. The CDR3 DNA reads TGTGCCAGCAGTTTATCGAGGGGGTGGTGGGACGAGCAGTACTTC. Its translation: CASSLSRGWWDEQYF.